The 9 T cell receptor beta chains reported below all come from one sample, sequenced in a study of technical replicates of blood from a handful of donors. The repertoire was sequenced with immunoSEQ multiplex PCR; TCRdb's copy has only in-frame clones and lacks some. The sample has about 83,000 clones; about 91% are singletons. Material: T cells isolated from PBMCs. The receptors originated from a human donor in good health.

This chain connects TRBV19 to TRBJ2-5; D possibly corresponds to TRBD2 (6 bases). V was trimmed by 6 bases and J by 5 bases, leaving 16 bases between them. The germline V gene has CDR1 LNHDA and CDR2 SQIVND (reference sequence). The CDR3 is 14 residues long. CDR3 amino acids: CASRKGLPTETQYF. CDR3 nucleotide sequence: TGTGCCAGTAGGAAGGGACTTCCAACGGAGACCCAGTACTTC.

CDR3 in amino acids: CASSLQGAGAYEQYF. The CDR3 DNA is TGTGCCAGCAGCCTACAGGGGGCGGGCGCCTACGAGCAGTACTTC. The chain joins TRBV7-9 to TRBJ2-7; 9 bases are shared with TRBD1. J lost 2 bases, V lost 5 bases, and 7 bases had no gene match. The length of the CDR3 is 15 residues. CDR1 and CDR2 from the germline V gene are SEHNR and FQNEAQ (reference sequence).

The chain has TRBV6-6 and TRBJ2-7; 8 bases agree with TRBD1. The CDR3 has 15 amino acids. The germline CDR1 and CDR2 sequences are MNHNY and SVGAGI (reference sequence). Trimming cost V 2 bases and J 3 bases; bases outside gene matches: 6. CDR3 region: CASSYGSGGDYEQYF. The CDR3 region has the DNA TGTGCCAGCAGTTACGGGTCAGGGGGCGACTACGAGCAGTACTTC.

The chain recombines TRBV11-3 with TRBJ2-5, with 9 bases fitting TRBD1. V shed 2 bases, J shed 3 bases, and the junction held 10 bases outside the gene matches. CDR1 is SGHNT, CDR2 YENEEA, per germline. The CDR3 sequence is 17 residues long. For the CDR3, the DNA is TGTGCCAGCAGCTTAAGGCAGAGACAGGGGGGAAAAGAGACCCAGTACTTC. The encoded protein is CASSLRQRQGGKETQYF.

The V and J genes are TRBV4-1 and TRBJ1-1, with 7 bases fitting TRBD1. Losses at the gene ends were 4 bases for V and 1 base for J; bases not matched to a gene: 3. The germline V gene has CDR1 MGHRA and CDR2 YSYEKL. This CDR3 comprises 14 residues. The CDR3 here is CASSRQGGNTEAFF. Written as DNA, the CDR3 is TGCGCCAGCAGCCGCCAGGGGGGGAACACTGAAGCTTTCTTT.

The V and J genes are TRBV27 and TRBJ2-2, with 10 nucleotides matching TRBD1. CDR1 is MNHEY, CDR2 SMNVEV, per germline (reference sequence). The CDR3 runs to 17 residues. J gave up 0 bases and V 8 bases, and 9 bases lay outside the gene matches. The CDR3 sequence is CASGLLGTGANTGELFF. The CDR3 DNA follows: TGTGCCAGCGGATTGCTGGGGACAGGGGCGAACACCGGGGAGCTGTTTTTT.

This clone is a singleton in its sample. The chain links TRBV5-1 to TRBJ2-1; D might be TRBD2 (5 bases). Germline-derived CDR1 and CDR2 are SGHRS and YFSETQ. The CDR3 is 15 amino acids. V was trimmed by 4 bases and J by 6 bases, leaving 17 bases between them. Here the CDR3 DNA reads TGCGCCAGCAGCCTCCTTACGGGGAGCGGCAATGAGCAGTTCTTC. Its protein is CASSLLTGSGNEQFF.

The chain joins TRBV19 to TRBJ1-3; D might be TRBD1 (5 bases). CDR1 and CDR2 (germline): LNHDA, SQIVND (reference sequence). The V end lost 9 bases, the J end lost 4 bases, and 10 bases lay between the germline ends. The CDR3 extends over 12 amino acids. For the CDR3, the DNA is TGTGCCAGCCGCCCAGGGGGAAACACCATATATTTT. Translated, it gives CASRPGGNTIYF.

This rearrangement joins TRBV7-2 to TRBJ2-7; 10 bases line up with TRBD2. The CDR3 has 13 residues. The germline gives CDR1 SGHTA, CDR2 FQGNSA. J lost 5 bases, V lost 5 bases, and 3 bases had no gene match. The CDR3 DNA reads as TGTGCCAGCAGCCCTGGGACTAGCGACGAGCAGTACTTC. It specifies CASSPGTSDEQYF.